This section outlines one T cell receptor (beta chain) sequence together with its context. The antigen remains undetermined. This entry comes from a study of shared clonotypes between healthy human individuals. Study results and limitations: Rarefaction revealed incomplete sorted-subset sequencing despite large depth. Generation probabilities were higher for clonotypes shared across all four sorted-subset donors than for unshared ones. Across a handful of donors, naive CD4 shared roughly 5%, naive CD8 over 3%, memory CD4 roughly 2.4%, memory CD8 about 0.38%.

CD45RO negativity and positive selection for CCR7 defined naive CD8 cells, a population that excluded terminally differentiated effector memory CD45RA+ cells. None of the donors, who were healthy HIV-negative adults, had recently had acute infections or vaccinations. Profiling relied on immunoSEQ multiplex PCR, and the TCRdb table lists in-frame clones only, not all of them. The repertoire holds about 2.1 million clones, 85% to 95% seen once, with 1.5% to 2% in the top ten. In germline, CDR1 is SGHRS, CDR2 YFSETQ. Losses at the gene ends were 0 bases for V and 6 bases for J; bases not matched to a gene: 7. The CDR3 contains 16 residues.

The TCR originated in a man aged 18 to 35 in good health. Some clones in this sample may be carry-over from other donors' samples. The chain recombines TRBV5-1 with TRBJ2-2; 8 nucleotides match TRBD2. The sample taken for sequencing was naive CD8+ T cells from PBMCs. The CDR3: CASSLVVREGPGELFF. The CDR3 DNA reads TGCGCCAGCAGCTTGGTGGTCCGGGAGGGACCCGGGGAGCTGTTTTTT.